One sample yielded the 26 T cell receptor beta chains listed below, sequenced in a study of control samples from healthy donors and cancer patients. Libraries were prepared by immunoSEQ multiplex PCR; TCRdb keeps only in-frame clonotypes and omits some of them. Among about 94,000 clones listed, 75% to 95% were seen once. The material sequenced was blood. The receptor source for this set is a woman under 30 in good health.

This clone appeared once. The rearrangement links TRBV20-1 to TRBJ1-1; D uncertain. The V and J ends lost 4 bases and 10 bases respectively, with 13 bases between them. This CDR3 is built from 11 residues. The germline V gene has CDR1 DFQATT and CDR2 SNEGSKA (reference sequence). CDR3 sequence: CSAIGDLGAFF. CDR3 DNA sequence: TGCAGTGCTATCGGTGATCTTGGAGCTTTCTTT.

The chain employs TRBV2 and TRBJ2-7; D gene ambiguous. V was trimmed by 0 bases and J by 1 base, leaving 19 bases between them. This CDR3 contains 18 residues. Germline V CDR1 and CDR2: SNHLY, FYNNEI. Here the CDR3 DNA reads TGTGCCAGCAGTGAAGCGCTTCTCGTAATCGGACCTTCCTACGAGCAGTACTTC. It is translated as CASSEALLVIGPSYEQYF.

The chain couples TRBV5-4 to TRBJ1-1; tentatively, D is TRBD1 (6 bases). The CDR3 runs to 16 residues. The germline V gene encodes CDR1 SGHNT and CDR2 YYREEE (reference sequence). Trimming cost V 2 bases and J 3 bases, with 17 bases left between them. CDR3 sequence (DNA): TGTGCCAGCAGCTTCGGTTCCGACAGGCGGGACACTGAAGCTTTCTTT. Protein: CASSFGSDRRDTEAFF.

The J gene is TRBJ2-7, the V gene TRBV5-4; TRBD1 might be the D (7 bases). The germline V gene encodes CDR1 SGHNT and CDR2 YYREEE (reference sequence). This CDR3 contains 17 residues. V was trimmed by 0 bases and J by 0 bases, leaving 16 bases between them. CDR3 residues: CASSLGGDSSFSYEQYF. CDR3 DNA: TGTGCCAGCAGCTTGGGGGGGGACAGCAGTTTCTCCTACGAGCAGTACTTC.

The rearrangement joins TRBV10-3 to TRBJ2-7; D is ambiguous. CDR3 length: 14 amino acids. CDR1 and CDR2 from the germline V gene are ENHRY and SYGVKD. V shed 0 bases and J shed 3 bases, with 9 bases lying between them. The CDR3: CAISESGTYYEQYF. CDR3 DNA sequence: TGTGCCATCAGTGAGTCCGGCACCTACTACGAGCAGTACTTC.

The chain links TRBV7-2 to TRBJ2-7, with D possibly matching TRBD1 (5 bases). V was pared by 2 bases and J by 7 bases, with 24 bases between. The CDR3 has 17 amino acids. Looked up from germline, CDR1 is SGHTA and CDR2 is FQGNSA. The CDR3 here is CASSLILVTSRAGEQYF. CDR3 bases: TGTGCCAGCAGCTTAATCCTCGTCACCAGCAGGGCAGGAGAGCAGTACTTC.

The chain combines TRBV19 with TRBJ1-5; the D gene is possibly TRBD1 (6 bases). Per the germline V gene, CDR1 is LNHDA and CDR2 is SQIVND (reference sequence). This CDR3 is 15 amino acids long. V shed 3 bases and J shed 0 bases, with 9 bases lying between them. CDR3 DNA: TGTGCCAGTAGTATTATGGGGGCTAGCAATCAGCCCCAGCATTTT. It translates to CASSIMGASNQPQHF.

This clone has a single count. The chain combines TRBV3-1 (or the pseudogene TRBV3-2) with TRBJ1-6; D may be TRBD1 (5 bases). Germline lookup yields CDR1 LGHDT and CDR2 YNNKEL (reference sequence). The germline V and J ends were trimmed by 0 bases and 8 bases, with 17 bases remaining between them. The CDR3 totals 17 residues. The CDR3 protein is CASSQDRTVQGDSPLHF. The CDR3 DNA reads as TGTGCCAGCAGCCAAGATCGGACGGTCCAAGGGGATTCACCCCTCCACTTT.

The chain joins TRBV9 to TRBJ2-2; D is unresolved. V gave up 3 bases and J gave up 4 bases, with 13 bases separating them. CDR1 and CDR2 from the germline V gene are SGDLS and YYNGEE. The CDR3 sequence is 15 residues long. The CDR3 nucleotides are TGTGCCAGCAGCGCCACGCTAGGGTTCACCGGGGAGCTGTTTTTT. Protein sequence: CASSATLGFTGELFF. Full variable domain (outside the CDR3, taken from reference TRBV9 and TRBJ2-2): DSGVTQTPKHLITATGQRVTLRCSPRSGDLSVYWYQQSLDQGLQFLIQYYNGEERAKGNILERFSAQQFPDLHSELNLSSLELGDSALYFCASSATLGFTGELFFGEGSRLTVL.

In its sample, this clone is medium-sized. The chain recombines TRBV3-1 (or the pseudogene TRBV3-2) with TRBJ2-3; D remains unclear. Germline CDR1 reads LGHDT; CDR2 reads YNNKEL (reference sequence). The CDR3 has 16 amino acids. Trimming removed 0 bases at V and 2 bases at J, with 12 bases between. CDR3 amino acids: CASSQENSVVTDTQYF. CDR3 bases: TGTGCCAGCAGCCAAGAAAATTCGGTGGTCACAGATACGCAGTATTTT.

Only a few counts were recorded for this clone. The rearrangement joins TRBV18 to TRBJ2-1; 9 nucleotides agree with TRBD2. The germline gives CDR1 KGHSH, CDR2 LQKENI. CDR3 length: 14 residues. The ends lost 5 bases at V and 3 bases at J; junction bases unmatched: 2. The CDR3 loop is CASSGGGDYNEQFF. In nucleotides, the CDR3 is TGTGCCAGCTCAGGCGGGGGGGACTACAATGAGCAGTTCTTC. The full variable domain, its missing parts supplied by reference TRBV18 and TRBJ2-1, is NAGVMQNPRHLVRRRGQEARLRCSPMKGHSHVYWYRQLPEEGLKFMVYLQKENIIDESGMPKERFSAEFPKEGPSILRIQQVVRGDSAAYFCASSGGGDYNEQFFGPGTRLTVL.

The chain recombines TRBV10-3 with TRBJ1-3; 7 bases map to TRBD1. The CDR3 is 14 amino acids. Per the germline V gene, CDR1 is ENHRY and CDR2 is SYGVKD. The V gene end was trimmed by 3 bases and the J gene end by 4 bases; junction bases not matched to a gene: 3. CDR3 in DNA: TGTGCCATCAGTGACTCGACAGGGGGAAACACCATATATTTT. Residues: CAISDSTGGNTIYF.

The chain is built from TRBV7-3 and TRBJ1-1; D gene ambiguous. The CDR3 is made up of 11 amino acids. Germline loops: CDR1 SGHTA, CDR2 FQGTGA. The V gene lost 2 bases and the J gene lost 10 bases, with 8 bases spanning the gap. Here the CDR3 reads CASSLGGTAFF. CDR3 sequence (DNA): TGTGCCAGCAGCTTAGGAGGTACAGCTTTCTTT.

The V call is TRBV6-6, the J call TRBJ2-3; 7 positions match TRBD1. The germline V gene has CDR1 MNHNY and CDR2 SVGAGI (reference sequence). The CDR3 covers 13 residues. V was clipped by 6 bases and J by 5 bases; unmatched bases: 5. The CDR3, as DNA: TGTGCCAGCAGCACAAGACAGGGAGATACGCAGTATTTT. It is translated as CASSTRQGDTQYF.

The chain employs TRBV6-2 or TRBV6-3 and TRBJ1-1; 7 bases agree with TRBD1. Per germline, CDR1 MNHEY and CDR2 SVGEGT. The CDR3 is 14 amino acids. V was clipped by 4 bases and J by 5 bases; unmatched bases: 7. The CDR3, as DNA: TGTGCCAGCAGTTTAACAGGGGATGGGACTGAAGCTTTCTTT. Residues: CASSLTGDGTEAFF.

V and J are TRBV9 and TRBJ1-1, with 7 positions matching TRBD1. The CDR3 loop spans 15 amino acids. The germline gives CDR1 SGDLS, CDR2 YYNGEE. V lost 4 bases and J lost 3; bases outside the gene matches: 9. The CDR3 DNA follows: TGTGCCAGCAGCCCGCAATCCAGGGGGGACACTGAAGCTTTCTTT. Translated: CASSPQSRGDTEAFF. The variable domain in full, completed from reference TRBV9 and TRBJ1-1, reads DSGVTQTPKHLITATGQRVTLRCSPRSGDLSVYWYQQSLDQGLQFLIQYYNGEERAKGNILERFSAQQFPDLHSELNLSSLELGDSALYFCASSPQSRGDTEAFFGQGTRLTVV.

As DNA, the CDR3 is TGTGCCAGCAGTTACCGCCTAAGTTTGAACACTGAAGCTTTCTTT. This gives the protein CASSYRLSLNTEAFF. V is TRBV6-5 and J is TRBJ1-1; D is undetermined. Germline V lookup: CDR1 MNHEY, CDR2 SVGAGI. The CDR3 extends over 15 amino acids. V gave up 2 bases and J gave up 0 bases, with 10 bases separating them.

The chain couples TRBV4-1 to TRBJ1-5; no clear D. Germline-derived CDR1 and CDR2 are MGHRA and YSYEKL. The V end lost 1 base, the J end lost 4 bases, and 8 bases lay between the germline ends. CDR3 size: 14 residues. The CDR3 reads CASSQGAHNQPQHF. The CDR3 DNA sequence: TGCGCCAGCAGCCAAGGAGCCCATAATCAGCCCCAGCATTTT.

This clone was counted between two and nine times. This sequence joins TRBV15 and TRBJ2-7; the D is unclear. The V and J ends lost 3 bases and 3 bases respectively, with 12 bases between them. Germline CDR1 is LNHNV and CDR2 is YYDKDF (reference sequence). The CDR3 totals 14 residues. The CDR3 DNA sequence: TGTGCCACCAGCAGGGGCTTCGGTAGCTACGAGCAGTACTTC. This encodes CATSRGFGSYEQYF.

The CDR3 DNA reads TGCGCCAGCAGCCGATCCGGGACTAGCCGGGAGACCCAGTACTTC. Its protein is CASSRSGTSRETQYF. The chain has TRBV5-1 and TRBJ2-5; TRBD2 aligns across 9 bases. V dropped 4 bases and J dropped 5; count of bases not matched to a gene: 9. The CDR3 runs 15 residues. Germline V CDR1 and CDR2: SGHRS, YFSETQ.

The chain combines TRBV20-1 with TRBJ2-7; no clear D. Trimming pared 3 bases from V and 5 bases from J, leaving 14 bases between. This CDR3 contains 13 residues. CDR1 and CDR2 from the germline V gene are DFQATT and SNEGSKA (reference sequence). The CDR3 loop reads CSASYPASDEQYF. CDR3 bases: TGCAGTGCTAGTTATCCAGCCAGCGACGAGCAGTACTTC.

This clone was observed a handful of times. The rearrangement joins TRBV5-6 to TRBJ1-1; TRBD1 is a possible D gene (5 bases). The germline V gene has CDR1 SGHDT and CDR2 YYEEEE. V lost 4 bases and J lost 5, with 12 bases in between. This CDR3 is 13 amino acids long. The CDR3 sequence is CASSPPGGTEAFF. The CDR3 DNA reads as TGTGCCAGCAGCCCCCCTGGGGGGACTGAAGCTTTCTTT.

This chain uses TRBV9 with TRBJ2-7; D not certain. The CDR3 covers 12 residues. V dropped 4 bases and J dropped 6 bases, with 11 bases sitting between them. Germline CDR1 is SGDLS and CDR2 is YYNGEE. The CDR3 loop is CASSSSDREQYF. CDR3 nucleotides: TGTGCCAGCAGCTCTTCAGACCGCGAGCAGTACTTC.

V is TRBV12-5 and J is TRBJ2-2; TRBD1 is a possible D gene (6 bases). Between the trimmed V and J ends, which lost 1 base and 0 bases, there was a span of 18 bases. The CDR3 is 19 amino acids. Germline CDR1 and CDR2: LGHNT and FRNRAP. The CDR3 here is CASGLGIGQTVANTGELFF. As DNA, the CDR3 is TGTGCTAGTGGTTTGGGAATAGGACAGACTGTGGCGAACACCGGGGAGCTGTTTTTT.

The chain carries TRBV7-3 and TRBJ2-2, with a possible D match to TRBD1 (6 bases). CDR1 and CDR2 (germline): SGHTA, FQGTGA. This CDR3 comprises 16 residues. Deletions cut 5 bases from V and 4 bases from J, with 17 bases between. Here the CDR3 reads CASSPSGVRVTGELFF. The CDR3, as DNA: TGTGCCAGCAGCCCATCAGGGGTTCGAGTCACCGGGGAGCTGTTTTTT.

The chain recombines TRBV4-1 with TRBJ2-1; 8 bases map to TRBD2. CDR1 and CDR2 from the germline V gene are MGHRA and YSYEKL. J was trimmed by 0 bases and V by 0 bases; bases with no gene match: 4. The CDR3 extends over 17 amino acids. The CDR3 is CASSQEGAGGSYNEQFF. DNA of the CDR3: TGCGCCAGCAGCCAAGAGGGGGCGGGGGGCTCCTACAATGAGCAGTTCTTC.